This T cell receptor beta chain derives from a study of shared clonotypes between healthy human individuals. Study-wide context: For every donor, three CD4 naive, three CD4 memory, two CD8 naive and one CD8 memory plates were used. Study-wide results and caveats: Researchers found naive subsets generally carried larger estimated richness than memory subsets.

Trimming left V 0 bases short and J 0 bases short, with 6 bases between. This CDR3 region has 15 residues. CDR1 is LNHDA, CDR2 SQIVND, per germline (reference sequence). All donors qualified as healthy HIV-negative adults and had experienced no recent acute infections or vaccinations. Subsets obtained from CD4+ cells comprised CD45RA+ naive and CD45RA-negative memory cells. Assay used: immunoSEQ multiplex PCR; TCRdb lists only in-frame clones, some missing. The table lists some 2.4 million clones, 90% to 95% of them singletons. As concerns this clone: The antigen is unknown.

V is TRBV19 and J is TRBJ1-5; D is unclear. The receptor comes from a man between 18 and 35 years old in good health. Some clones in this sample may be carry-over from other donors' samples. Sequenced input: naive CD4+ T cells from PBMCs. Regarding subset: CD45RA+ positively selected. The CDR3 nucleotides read TGTGCCAGTAGTATAGACGAGAATAGCAATCAGCCCCAGCATTTT. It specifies CASSIDENSNQPQHF.